This is a list of T cell receptor beta chains from one sample in a study of T-cell memory formation after mild COVID-19. TCRdb re-called the 5' RACE reads with MiXCR, one entry per CDR3 protein. The data hold roughly 110,000 distinct CDR3 sequences, with around 15% observed a single time. The material sequenced was PBMCs or a T cell subset sorted from them (not recorded which). These receptors were taken from a young man who had mild COVID-19 (a few samples of this study predate the infection). Cell type and time point are not known. Each CDR3 is given with its conserved first and last residue. D genes are given only for firm matches. Size is omitted from some rows. Given values are once, few, many or a class for expanded clones.

V gene: TRBV18
D gene: -
clone size: few
J gene: TRBJ1-1
CDR3 DNA: TGTGCCAGCTCACCACCGGGGGACACTGAAGCTTTCTTT
CDR3 protein: CASSPPGDTEAFF

V gene: TRBV5-6
D gene: -
clone size: few
J gene: TRBJ2-1
CDR3 DNA: TGTGCCAGCAGCCCGACGGAGTACAATGAGCAGTTCTTC
CDR3 protein: CASSPTEYNEQFF

V gene: TRBV5-5
D gene: TRBD1
clone size: few
J gene: TRBJ2-2
CDR3 DNA: TGTGCCAGCAGCTTGGCCCTGGATAGGGGGCGATTGTACGGGGAGCTGTTTTTT
CDR3 protein: CASSLALDRGRLYGELFF

V gene: TRBV4-1
D gene: -
clone size: -
J gene: TRBJ1-1
CDR3 DNA: TGCGCCAGCAGCCAAGCGGGTACTGGGAGGACCGAAGCTTTCTTT
CDR3 protein: CASSQAGTGRTEAFF

V gene: TRBV7-2
D gene: TRBD1
clone size: -
J gene: TRBJ2-7
CDR3 DNA: TGTGCCAGCAGCTTACAAGGAAGCGGACAGGGGATCTACGAGCAGTACTTC
CDR3 protein: CASSLQGSGQGIYEQYF

V gene: TRBV12-3/TRBV12-4
D gene: -
clone size: few
J gene: TRBJ2-7
CDR3 DNA: TGTGCCAGCAGCCAACAGGGAACCGAGCAGTACTTC
CDR3 protein: CASSQQGTEQYF

V gene: TRBV6-2/TRBV6-3
D gene: TRBD2
clone size: -
J gene: TRBJ2-1
CDR3 DNA: TGTGCCAGCACCGCAGCGGGGCGCTACAATGAGCAGTTCTTC
CDR3 protein: CASTAAGRYNEQFF

V gene: TRBV10-3
D gene: TRBD1
clone size: few
J gene: TRBJ2-3
CDR3 DNA: TGTGCCATCAGTGAATCCGGGACAGGGAGTCATACGCAGTATTTT
CDR3 protein: CAISESGTGSHTQYF

V gene: TRBV7-6
D gene: -
clone size: many
J gene: TRBJ2-5
CDR3 DNA: TGTGCCAGCAGCTTAGAACTGCTTCAGACCCAGTACTTC
CDR3 protein: CASSLELLQTQYF

V gene: TRBV12-3/TRBV12-4
D gene: TRBD1
clone size: -
J gene: TRBJ1-2
CDR3 DNA: TGTGCCAGCAGTTGGACAGGGGAAGGCTACACCTTC
CDR3 protein: CASSWTGEGYTF

V gene: TRBV5-1
D gene: -
clone size: -
J gene: TRBJ2-3
CDR3 DNA: TGCGCCAGCACCCTAAAGGGCGGGGGCACAGATACGCAGTATTTT
CDR3 protein: CASTLKGGGTDTQYF

V gene: TRBV7-3
D gene: -
clone size: few
J gene: TRBJ2-3
CDR3 DNA: TGTGCCAGCAGCTTATCGCGGGGCCCCCCGGATACGCAGTATTTT
CDR3 protein: CASSLSRGPPDTQYF

V gene: TRBV6-6
D gene: -
clone size: few
J gene: TRBJ1-5
CDR3 DNA: TGTGCCAGCAGTTACCCCCAGGGGCAGGGCAATCAGCCCCAGCATTTT
CDR3 protein: CASSYPQGQGNQPQHF

V gene: TRBV6-5
D gene: -
clone size: once
J gene: TRBJ2-5
CDR3 DNA: TGTGCCAGCAACCCAACTCAACTCCGGGCCTGGGGGACCCAGTACTTC
CDR3 protein: CASNPTQLRAWGTQYF

V gene: TRBV20-1
D gene: -
clone size: many
J gene: TRBJ2-5
CDR3 DNA: TGCAGTGCTAGAGTCTTAGCAGCGTACCAAGAGACCCAGTACTTC
CDR3 protein: CSARVLAAYQETQYF

V gene: TRBV29-1
D gene: -
clone size: few
J gene: TRBJ2-5
CDR3 DNA: TGCAGCGTCAGGGTTGACCAAGAGACCCAGTACTTC
CDR3 protein: CSVRVDQETQYF

V gene: TRBV12-3/TRBV12-4
D gene: TRBD2
clone size: -
J gene: TRBJ2-1
CDR3 DNA: TGTGCCAGCACCAGCGGGGGAGTCAATGAGCAGTTCTTC
CDR3 protein: CASTSGGVNEQFF

V gene: TRBV6-6
D gene: -
clone size: few
J gene: TRBJ2-2
CDR3 DNA: TGTGCCAGCAGTTACGGGGGAAGCACCGGGGAGCTGTTTTTT
CDR3 protein: CASSYGGSTGELFF

V gene: TRBV7-8
D gene: -
clone size: many
J gene: TRBJ2-5
CDR3 DNA: TGTGCCAGCACCCCACCGTCTTTGGCACAAGAGACCCAGTACTTC
CDR3 protein: CASTPPSLAQETQYF

V gene: TRBV21-1
D gene: -
clone size: -
J gene: TRBJ2-5
CDR3 DNA: TGTGCCAGCAGCATACAGGGGGTCTGGGAGACCCAGTACTTC
CDR3 protein: CASSIQGVWETQYF

V gene: TRBV7-9
D gene: -
clone size: -
J gene: TRBJ2-7
CDR3 DNA: TGTGCCAGCAGCCACCCCCGCCAGGGATACGAGCAGTACTTC
CDR3 protein: CASSHPRQGYEQYF

V gene: TRBV19
D gene: TRBD1
clone size: -
J gene: TRBJ1-5
CDR3 DNA: TGTGCCAGTAGTATAGTTTACAGGGGGAGCAATCAGCCCCAGCATTTT
CDR3 protein: CASSIVYRGSNQPQHF

V gene: TRBV5-1
D gene: TRBD1
clone size: -
J gene: TRBJ2-1
CDR3 DNA: TGCGCCAGCAGCGGAGGACAGGGGCCTGTGGGCTACAATGAGCAGTTCTTC
CDR3 protein: CASSGGQGPVGYNEQFF